This T cell receptor (beta chain) was captured by sequencing in a study of shared clonotypes between healthy human individuals. Study background: Per donor, CD8 memory used one plate, CD8 naive used two, CD4 memory used three and CD4 naive used three. Findings and caveats of the study: Donor scarcity curtailed the genetic and exposure-history diversity represented herein.

With 5 bases removed from V and 5 bases from J, the gap between germline ends came to 15 bases. Germline CDR1 is SNHLY and CDR2 is FYNNEI. The CDR3 consists of 14 residues. CD45RO-negative CD8 cells positively selected for CCR7 made up the naive population, which excluded terminally differentiated effector memory CD45RA+ cells. Sorted-subset replicate PCRs used 150 to 200 ng of genomic DNA. This amount corresponded to about 30,000 T cell genomes. Method: immunoSEQ multiplex PCR; TCRdb's copy keeps in-frame clones and lacks some. Here the sample spans about 2.1 million clones, about 92% being singletons. Worth noting for this clone: Its antigen is unidentified.

Specimen: naive CD8+ T cells from PBMCs. This clonotype was obtained from a man aged 18 to 30 in good health. Some clones in this sample may be carry-over from other donors' samples. The gene calls are TRBV2 and TRBJ2-5; the D is unclear. The DNA of the CDR3 is TGTGCCAGCAGTCCCTGGACCCAGTGGGAGACCCAGTACTTC. Protein sequence: CASSPWTQWETQYF.